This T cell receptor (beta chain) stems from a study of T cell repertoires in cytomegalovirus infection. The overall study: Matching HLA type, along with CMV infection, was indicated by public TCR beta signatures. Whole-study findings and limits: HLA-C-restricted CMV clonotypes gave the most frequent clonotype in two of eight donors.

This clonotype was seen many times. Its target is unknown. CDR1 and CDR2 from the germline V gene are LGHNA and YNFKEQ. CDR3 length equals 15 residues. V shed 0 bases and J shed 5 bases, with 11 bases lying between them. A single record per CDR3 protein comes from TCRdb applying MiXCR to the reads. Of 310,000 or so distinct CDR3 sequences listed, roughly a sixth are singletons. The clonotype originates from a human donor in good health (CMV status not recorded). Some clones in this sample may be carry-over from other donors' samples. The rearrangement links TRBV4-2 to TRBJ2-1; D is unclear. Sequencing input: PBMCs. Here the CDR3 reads CASSQDAGLNNEQFF. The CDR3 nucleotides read TGTGCCAGCAGCCAAGACGCCGGATTGAACAATGAGCAGTTCTTC.